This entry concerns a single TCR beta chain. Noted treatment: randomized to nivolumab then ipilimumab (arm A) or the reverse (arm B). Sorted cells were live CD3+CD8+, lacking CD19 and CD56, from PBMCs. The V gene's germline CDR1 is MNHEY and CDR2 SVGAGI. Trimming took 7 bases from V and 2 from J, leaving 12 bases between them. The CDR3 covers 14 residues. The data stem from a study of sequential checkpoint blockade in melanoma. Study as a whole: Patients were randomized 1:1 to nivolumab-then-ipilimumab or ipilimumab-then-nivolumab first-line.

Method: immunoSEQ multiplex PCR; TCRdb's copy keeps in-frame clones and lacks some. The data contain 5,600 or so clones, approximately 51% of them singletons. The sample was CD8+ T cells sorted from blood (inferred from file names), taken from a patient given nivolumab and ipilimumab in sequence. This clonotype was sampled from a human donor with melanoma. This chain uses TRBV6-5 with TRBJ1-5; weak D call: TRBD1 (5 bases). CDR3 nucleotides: TGTGCCAGCAACACCCGGGGGGGCAATCAGCCCCAGCATTTT. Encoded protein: CASNTRGGNQPQHF.